This TCR beta chain was sequenced in a study of cytomegalovirus exposure and HLA in healthy donors. Findings and caveats of the study: The classifier reportedly diagnosed cytomegalovirus status with high specificity and sensitivity.

The germline V gene encodes CDR1 MGHRA and CDR2 YSYEKL. This CDR3 spans 16 amino acids. PCR employed 60 Vbeta and 13 Jbeta primers. Assay used: immunoSEQ multiplex PCR; TCRdb lists only in-frame clones, some missing. The table records around 150,000 clones, about 80% of them present only once. For this clone: Its antigen remains unknown.

Sequenced input: PBMCs. This chain uses TRBV4-1 with TRBJ2-5; tentatively, D is TRBD2 (5 bases). Matching the DNA end better, TRBJ2-7 makes the J call doubtful. The receptor was isolated from a man aged 18-30 years in good health and CMV-seropositive. CDR3 amino acids: CASSQDLAPTPYEQYF. DNA for the CDR3: TGCGCCAGCAGCCAAGATTTAGCGCCGACCCCCTACGAGCAGTACTTC.